This entry lists 2 T cell receptor beta chains sequenced from one sample in a study of cytomegalovirus exposure and HLA in healthy donors. Some clones are missing from TCRdb's copy, which holds only in-frame ones; the method was immunoSEQ multiplex PCR. The data show 80,000 to 100,000 clones, with about 90% seen just once and over 6% held by the top ten. Sequencing used PBMCs. These receptor sequences come from a young man in good health and CMV-seropositive.

V is TRBV13 and J is TRBJ1-2; D may be TRBD1 (6 bases). This CDR3 is 14 amino acids long. In germline, CDR1 is PRHDT, CDR2 FYEKMQ (reference sequence). The germline V and J ends were trimmed by 5 bases and 7 bases, with 17 bases remaining between them. The CDR3 bases are TGTGCCAGCAGCCACCTGGGGGGGGCGGGTGGCTACACCTTC. This sequence encodes CASSHLGGAGGYTF.

J is TRBJ1-1 and V is TRBV7-2; D unresolved. Germline V CDR1 and CDR2: SGHTA, FQGNSA. The CDR3 has 14 residues. V lost 7 bases and J lost 8, with 20 bases in between. DNA of the CDR3: TGTGCCAGCAACTCGGCGGGCCGGGCGTGGGAAGCTTTCTTT. It translates to CASNSAGRAWEAFF.